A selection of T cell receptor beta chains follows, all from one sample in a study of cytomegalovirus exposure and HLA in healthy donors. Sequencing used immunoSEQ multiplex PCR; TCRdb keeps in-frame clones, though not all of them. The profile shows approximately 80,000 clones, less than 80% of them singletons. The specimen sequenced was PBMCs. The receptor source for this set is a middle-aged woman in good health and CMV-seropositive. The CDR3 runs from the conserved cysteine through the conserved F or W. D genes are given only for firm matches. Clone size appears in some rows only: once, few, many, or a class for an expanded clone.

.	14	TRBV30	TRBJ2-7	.	TGTGCCTGGAGCCAGACCCCAGGACAGTACGAGCAGTACTTC	CAWSQTPGQYEQYF
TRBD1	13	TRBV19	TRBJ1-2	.	TGTGCCAGTAGTTGGGACAGGAACTGTGGCTACACCTTC	CASSWDRNCGYTF
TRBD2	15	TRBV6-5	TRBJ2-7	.	TGTGCCAGCAGTTGCGCTAGCGGGATGTTCTACGAGCAGTACTTC	CASSCASGMFYEQYF
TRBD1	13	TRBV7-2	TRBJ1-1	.	TGTGCCAGCAGTAGACAGGGGGACACTGAAGCTTTCTTT	CASSRQGDTEAFF
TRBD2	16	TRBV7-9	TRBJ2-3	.	TGTGCCAGCAGCACCCGACTAGCGGGAGCCACAGATACGCAGTATTTT	CASSTRLAGATDTQYF
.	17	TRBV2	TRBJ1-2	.	TGTGCCAGCACCCCCGTAAAGCCGACGACAGAGAAAAATGGCTACACCTTC	CASTPVKPTTEKNGYTF
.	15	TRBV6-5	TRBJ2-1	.	TGTGCCAGCAGTTTGATCTGGAGCTCCTACAATGAGCAGTTCTTC	CASSLIWSSYNEQFF
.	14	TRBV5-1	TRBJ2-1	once	TGCGCCAGCAGCTTGTTCACCGGGTTAAATGAGCAGTTCTTC	CASSLFTGLNEQFF
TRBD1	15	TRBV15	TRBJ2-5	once	TGTGCCACCAGCAGAGGGGGACAGGGGCTGGAGACCCAGTACTTC	CATSRGGQGLETQYF
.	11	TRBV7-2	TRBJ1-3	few	TGTGCCAGCAGCCATGGAAACACCATATATTTT	CASSHGNTIYF
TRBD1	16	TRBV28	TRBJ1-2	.	TGTGCCAGCAGCCCTGGGACAGGGGGCCTAGGCTATGGCTACACCTTC	CASSPGTGGLGYGYTF
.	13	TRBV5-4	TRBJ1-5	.	TGTGCCAGCAGCTTGGCCGGGGATCAGCCCCAGCATTTT	CASSLAGDQPQHF
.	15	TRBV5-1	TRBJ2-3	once	TGCGCCAGCAGCTCCGACGGGGTTTTCCCAGATACGCAGTATTTT	CASSSDGVFPDTQYF
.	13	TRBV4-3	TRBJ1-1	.	TGCGCCAGCAGCCTGACAGCGAACACTGAAGCTTTCTTT	CASSLTANTEAFF
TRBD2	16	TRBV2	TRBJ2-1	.	TGTGCCAGCAGTGAGCAAGCGGGAGGGTCCTACAATGGGCAGTTCTTC	CASSEQAGGSYNGQFF
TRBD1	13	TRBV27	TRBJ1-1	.	TGTGCCAGCAGTTCAGGACAGGGCACTGAAGCTTTCTTT	CASSSGQGTEAFF
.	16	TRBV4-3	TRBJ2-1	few	TGCGCCAGCAGCCAAAATGACTTCTTCGAGTCCGATGAGCAGTTCTTC	CASSQNDFFESDEQFF
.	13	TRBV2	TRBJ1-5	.	TGTGCCAGCAGCTCCGACTTCGGTCAGCCCCAGCATTTT	CASSSDFGQPQHF
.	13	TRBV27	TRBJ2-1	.	TGTGCCAGCAGGACAGCGGCAGGGGCTGAGCAGTTCTTC	CASRTAAGAEQFF
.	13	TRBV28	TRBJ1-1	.	TGTGCCAGCAGTTTCCCCAGGGGACCTGAAGCTTTCTTT	CASSFPRGPEAFF
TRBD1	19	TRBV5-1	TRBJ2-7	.	TGCGCCAGCAGCTTGGCCGCGGTAACCGGGACAGGGCAGCGCTACGAGCAGTACTTC	CASSLAAVTGTGQRYEQYF
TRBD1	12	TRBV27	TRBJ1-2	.	TGTGCCAGCAGGCAGACAGGGTATGGCTACACCTTC	CASRQTGYGYTF
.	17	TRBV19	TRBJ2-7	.	TGTGCCAGTAGTATCGGCTTCGCTAGCGATCCTAGATACGAGCAGTACTTC	CASSIGFASDPRYEQYF
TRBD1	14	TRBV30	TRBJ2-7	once	TGTGCCTGGAGTCTCCCCTGGACAGGTAACGAGCAGTACTTC	CAWSLPWTGNEQYF